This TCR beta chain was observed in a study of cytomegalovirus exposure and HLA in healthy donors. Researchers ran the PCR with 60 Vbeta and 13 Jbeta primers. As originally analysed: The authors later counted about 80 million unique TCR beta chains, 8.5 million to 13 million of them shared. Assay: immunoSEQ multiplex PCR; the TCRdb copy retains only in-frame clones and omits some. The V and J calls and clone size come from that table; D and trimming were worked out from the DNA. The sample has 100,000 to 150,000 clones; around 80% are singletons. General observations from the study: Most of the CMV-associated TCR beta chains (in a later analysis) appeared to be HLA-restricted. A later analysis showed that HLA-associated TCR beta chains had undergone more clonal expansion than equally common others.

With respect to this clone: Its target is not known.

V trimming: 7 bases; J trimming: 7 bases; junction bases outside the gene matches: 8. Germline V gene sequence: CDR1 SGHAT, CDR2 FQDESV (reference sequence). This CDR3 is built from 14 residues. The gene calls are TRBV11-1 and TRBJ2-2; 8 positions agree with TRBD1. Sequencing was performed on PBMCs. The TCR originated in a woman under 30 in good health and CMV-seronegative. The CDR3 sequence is CASTSQGAVGELFF. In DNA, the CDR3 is TGTGCCAGCACCAGCCAGGGGGCAGTCGGGGAGCTGTTTTTT.